This is a list of T cell receptor beta chains from one sample in a study of naive CD8 T cells in extremely preterm neonates. The table came from immunoSEQ multiplex PCR; TCRdb's copy has only in-frame clones and leaves some out. The data show 4,500 to 6,000 clones, around 97% seen once. The material sequenced was naive CD8+ T cells from cord blood. The source is a newborn in good health. CDR3s include the opening cysteine and the closing phenylalanine or tryptophan. A D gene is named only where the DNA matches it firmly. Clone size appears in some rows only: once, few, many, or a class for an expanded clone.

clone_size | j_call | v_call | d_call | cdr3_aa | cdr3_nt
NA | TRBJ1-6 | TRBV6-5 | NA | CASSYSPSSYNSPLHF | TGTGCCAGCAGTTACTCTCCCTCTTCCTATAATTCACCCCTCCACTTT
NA | TRBJ1-2 | TRBV9 | TRBD1 | CASSVEQGGHGGYGYTF | TGTGCCAGCAGCGTAGAACAGGGGGGACACGGAGGCTATGGCTACACCTTC
NA | TRBJ1-4 | TRBV4-1 | TRBD1 | CASSPRQGAEKLFF | TGCGCCAGCAGCCCAAGACAGGGGGCGGAGAAACTGTTTTTT
NA | TRBJ1-2 | TRBV11-2 | TRBD1 | CASSHRTGSNYGYTF | TGTGCCAGCAGCCACCGGACAGGGTCGAACTATGGCTACACCTTC
NA | TRBJ1-2 | TRBV5-6 | TRBD1 | CASSLLRDREGYGYTF | TGTGCCAGCAGTTTGCTCCGGGACAGGGAGGGCTATGGCTACACCTTC
NA | TRBJ1-1 | TRBV27 | NA | CASSFGRGQDTEAFF | TGTGCCAGCAGTTTTGGTAGGGGTCAGGACACTGAAGCTTTCTTT
NA | TRBJ1-1 | TRBV18 | NA | CASSPYADLGNTEAFF | TGTGCCAGCTCACCATATGCGGACTTGGGGAACACTGAAGCTTTCTTT
NA | TRBJ2-7 | TRBV19 | NA | CASSIGGASSYEQYF | TGTGCCAGTAGTATAGGCGGGGCGAGCTCCTACGAGCAGTACTTC
NA | TRBJ1-1 | TRBV21-1 | NA | CARKHGTEAFF | TGTGCCAGGAAACATGGCACTGAAGCTTTCTTT
NA | TRBJ1-2 | TRBV27 | TRBD1 | CASSEIWDRADSNYGYTF | TGTGCCAGCAGTGAAATCTGGGACAGGGCAGATTCTAACTATGGCTACACCTTC
NA | TRBJ1-5 | TRBV30 | NA | CAWSTGDQPQHF | TGTGCCTGGAGTACGGGGGATCAGCCCCAGCATTTT
NA | TRBJ1-2 | TRBV5-1 | TRBD1 | CASRVGQALSNYGYTF | TGCGCCAGCAGGGTGGGACAGGCCCTTTCTAACTATGGCTACACCTTC
NA | TRBJ2-3 | TRBV15 | NA | CATSRDGGSATDTQYF | TGTGCCACCAGCAGAGATGGGGGGTCCGCAACGGATACGCAGTATTTT
few | TRBJ2-7 | TRBV6-6 | NA | CASSYGLAEYEQYF | TGTGCCAGCAGTTACGGGCTAGCAGAATACGAGCAGTACTTC
NA | TRBJ2-5 | TRBV7-2 | TRBD2 | CASSLLAGLGETQYF | TGTGCCAGCAGCCTTCTAGCGGGGCTGGGGGAGACCCAGTACTTC
NA | TRBJ2-2 | TRBV5-1 | TRBD1 | CASSLDRSYTGELFF | TGCGCCAGCAGCCTGGACAGGAGCTACACCGGGGAGCTGTTTTTT